This is a list of T cell receptor beta chains from one sample in a study of blood T cell repertoires in COVID-19. Method: immunoSEQ multiplex PCR; TCRdb's copy keeps in-frame clones and lacks some. This table holds about 260,000 clones, approximately 87% found once. Material: peripheral blood. These receptors came from a woman aged 45-59 years with acute or convalescent COVID-19. Both conserved end residues are part of each CDR3. The D gene is left open where the match is weak. Only some rows state a clone size, as once, few, many or a class for expanded clones.

cdr3_aa cdr3_nt j_call d_call clone_size v_call
CASSTLRSGNEQFF TGTGCCAGCAGCACCCTTCGTTCGGGGAATGAGCAGTTCTTC TRBJ2-1 NA once TRBV7-9
CASSGSGRDYYEQYF TGTGCCAGCAGCGGCTCAGGGAGGGATTACTACGAGCAGTACTTC TRBJ2-7 TRBD2 NA TRBV9
CASSVGVQSRETQYF TGTGCCAGCAGCGTAGGGGTACAGTCAAGAGAGACCCAGTACTTC TRBJ2-5 NA NA TRBV9
CASSLGLDRDTF TGTGCCAGCAGCTTAGGTTTGGACAGAGATACTTTT TRBJ1-1 NA NA TRBV7-2
CASSRVGTSEYNEQFF TGTGCCAGCAGCCGGGTCGGGACTAGCGAGTACAATGAGCAGTTCTTC TRBJ2-1 TRBD2 NA TRBV7-2
CASSGGPAGGLEQYF TGTGCCAGCAGTGGGGGACCGGCGGGGGGTTTGGAGCAGTACTTC TRBJ2-7 TRBD2 NA TRBV2
CASSMQGQGGTEAFF TGTGCCAGCAGCATGCAAGGACAGGGAGGCACTGAAGCTTTCTTT TRBJ1-1 TRBD1 NA TRBV7-9
CASSIVGGRIYNEQFF TGTGCCAGTAGTATAGTCGGCGGGAGGATTTACAATGAGCAGTTCTTC TRBJ2-1 TRBD2 NA TRBV19
CASSRGDSQETQYF TGCGCCAGCAGCCGAGGGGACAGCCAAGAGACCCAGTACTTC TRBJ2-5 TRBD1 NA TRBV5-1
CASSYLRTGNQPQHF TGTGCCAGTAGTTACCTCCGGACAGGGAATCAGCCCCAGCATTTT TRBJ1-5 TRBD1 NA TRBV19
CASSLSPGQGGRGYTF TGTGCCAGCAGCTTATCCCCCGGACAGGGCGGAAGAGGCTACACCTTC TRBJ1-2 TRBD1 NA TRBV7-2
CASSPRTGNEEKLFF TGTGCCAGCAGCCCACGGACAGGGAATGAGGAAAAACTGTTTTTT TRBJ1-4 TRBD1 once TRBV7-9
CASSGGYVDGELFF TGTGCCAGCTCTGGAGGTTATGTGGACGGGGAGCTGTTTTTT TRBJ2-2 NA NA TRBV18
CASSLGAASGEQFF TGTGCCAGCAGCTTAGGGGCCGCAAGCGGAGAGCAGTTCTTC TRBJ2-1 NA NA TRBV11-3
CASSPTSGAYNEQFF TGTGCCAGCAGTCCGACTAGCGGAGCATACAATGAGCAGTTCTTC TRBJ2-1 TRBD2 NA TRBV2
CSARQGRNTEAFF TGCAGCGCAAGACAGGGGAGGAACACTGAAGCTTTCTTT TRBJ1-1 TRBD1 NA TRBV29-1
CASSLSALGYGYTF TGTGCCAGCAGTTTGTCCGCACTAGGCTATGGCTACACCTTC TRBJ1-2 NA NA TRBV27
CASSPQLAQSSYEQYF TGTGCCAGCAGCCCTCAACTAGCGCAGAGCTCCTACGAGCAGTACTTC TRBJ2-7 TRBD2 once TRBV7-9
CASSLEGVGTIYF TGTGCCAGCAGCTTAGAAGGGGTGGGCACCATATATTTT TRBJ1-3 NA NA TRBV7-8
CASSQDSVGGPGRFF TGCGCCAGCAGCCAAGATTCCGTGGGAGGGCCGGGTCGATTCTTC TRBJ2-1 TRBD2 NA TRBV4-3
CASSGQVTYEQYF TGTGCCAGCTCAGGACAGGTTACCTACGAGCAGTACTTC TRBJ2-7 TRBD1 NA TRBV18
CASSNLFSSAGTNEQYF TGTGCCAGCAGCAACCTTTTCAGTTCGGCAGGGACTAACGAGCAGTACTTC TRBJ2-7 TRBD2 NA TRBV6-2/TRBV6-3
CAGKPGQGNYEQYF TGTGCCGGTAAACCGGGACAGGGGAATTACGAGCAGTACTTC TRBJ2-7 TRBD1 NA TRBV2
CATSRGTGAREQYF TGTGCCACCAGCAGAGGAACAGGGGCGAGGGAGCAGTACTTC TRBJ2-7 TRBD1 NA TRBV15
CASSTSGTSGYEQYF TGTGCCAGTAGTACCTCCGGGACTAGCGGCTACGAGCAGTACTTC TRBJ2-7 TRBD2 NA TRBV19
CASSLGLLREQYF TGTGCCAGCAGTTTGGGGCTACTACGCGAGCAGTACTTC TRBJ2-7 NA NA TRBV27
CASKRQGGEKLFF TGTGCCAGCAAAAGACAGGGTGGGGAAAAACTGTTTTTT TRBJ1-4 TRBD1 NA TRBV6-5
CASSTIAGGINEQFF TGTGCCAGCAGCACAATAGCGGGAGGGATCAATGAGCAGTTCTTC TRBJ2-1 TRBD2 NA TRBV27
CATSEGRDNYNYGYTF TGTGCCACCAGCGAGGGTCGGGACAATTATAACTATGGCTACACCTTC TRBJ1-2 NA NA TRBV24-1
CAWSVPGTGGEQFF TGTGCCTGGAGTGTACCCGGGACAGGGGGTGAGCAGTTCTTC TRBJ2-1 TRBD1 NA TRBV30
CASSGDRRYEQYF TGTGCCAGCAGTGGTGATAGGAGGTACGAGCAGTACTTC TRBJ2-7 NA NA TRBV2
CASSPGTGHNYGYTF TGTGCCAGCAGCCCCGGGACAGGGCACAACTATGGCTACACCTTC TRBJ1-2 TRBD1 NA TRBV7-2
CASSSHYSNSYNSPLHF TGTGCCAGCAGCTCTCACTACTCCAACTCCTATAATTCACCCCTCCACTTT TRBJ1-6 NA NA TRBV9
CASSQQQGPGNTIYF TGTGCCAGCAGCCAGCAACAGGGCCCTGGAAACACCATATATTTT TRBJ1-3 NA NA TRBV14
CASNRGLAGYNEQFF TGTGCCAGCAATCGGGGACTAGCGGGATACAATGAGCAGTTCTTC TRBJ2-1 TRBD2 NA TRBV27
CASSDPPDRDEKLFF TGTGCCAGCAGTGATCCCCCCGACAGGGATGAAAAACTGTTTTTT TRBJ1-4 TRBD1 NA TRBV6-1
CAARMIRTQYF TGCGCCGCGAGGATGATCCGGACGCAGTATTTT TRBJ2-3 NA NA TRBV10-1
CASSPTRGGRGQPQHF TGTGCCAGCAGTCCCACCCGGGGGGGGAGGGGTCAGCCCCAGCATTTT TRBJ1-5 NA NA TRBV27
CASRLDRYTEAFF TGTGCCAGCAGACTGGACAGATACACTGAAGCTTTCTTT TRBJ1-1 NA few TRBV6-5
CASSSRAGKAPYEQYF TGTGCCAGCAGTTCCCGGGCAGGGAAGGCCCCCTACGAGCAGTACTTC TRBJ2-7 NA once TRBV28
CASSESLIAVSYEQYF TGCGCCAGCAGTGAGTCGCTGATAGCGGTCTCCTACGAGCAGTACTTC TRBJ2-7 NA NA TRBV10-2
CASSELAGGYEQFF TGTGCCAGCAGTGAATTAGCAGGGGGCTATGAGCAGTTCTTC TRBJ2-1 TRBD1 NA TRBV25-1
CASSQEWRVSYNEQFF TGTGCCAGCAGCCAAGAGTGGCGGGTCTCCTACAATGAGCAGTTCTTC TRBJ2-1 NA NA TRBV3-1/TRBV3-2
CASSSQGLAGGSYNEQFF TGTGCCAGCAGCTCTCAGGGACTAGCGGGCGGGTCCTACAATGAGCAGTTCTTC TRBJ2-1 TRBD2 NA TRBV7-9
CASSLYLVSEQFF TGTGCCAGCAGCTTATACCTAGTCAGTGAGCAGTTCTTC TRBJ2-1 NA few TRBV11-3
CASGTDNNSPLHF TGTGCCAGTGGGACAGACAATAATTCACCCCTCCACTTT TRBJ1-6 TRBD1 NA TRBV19
CASGLRSNQPQHF TGTGCCAGCGGACTGCGTTCTAATCAGCCCCAGCATTTT TRBJ1-5 NA NA TRBV12-3/TRBV12-4
CASSIGRGFNQPQHF TGTGCCAGTAGTATAGGTCGGGGGTTCAATCAGCCCCAGCATTTT TRBJ1-5 NA NA TRBV19
CASSYSGSSNQPQHF TGTGCCAGCAGTTACTCCGGGAGTAGCAATCAGCCCCAGCATTTT TRBJ1-5 NA NA TRBV6-5
CASNLYTNTEAFF TGTGCCAGTAACCTTTACACAAACACTGAAGCTTTCTTT TRBJ1-1 NA NA TRBV19
CASRTSGTYEQYF TGTGCCAGCAGAACTAGCGGGACCTACGAGCAGTACTTC TRBJ2-7 TRBD2 NA TRBV27